The rows below give T cell receptor beta chains drawn from one sample of a study of CD8 T cells in Susac syndrome. TCRdb independently ran MiXCR on the immunoSEQ multiplex PCR reads; one entry per CDR3 protein. The sample consists of 180,000 or so distinct CDR3 sequences, nearly 95% of them appearing once. Material for sequencing was CD4+ T cells from PBMCs. All receptors come from a human donor with multiple sclerosis. The CDR3 runs from the conserved cysteine through the conserved F or W.

v_call cdr3_aa
TRBV30 CASPLDPTGELFF
TRBV20-1 CSAQTSGRNYEQYF
TRBV20-1 CSARVPRGRANTEAFF
TRBV10-3 CAISEARQGEQYF
TRBV7-6 CASSPHLGRGQETQYF
TRBV11-3 CASSLSVGQPQHF
TRBV5-4 CASRPNSGPSTDTQYF
TRBV24-1 CATSDSRGLYEQYF
TRBV20-1 CSSLAGARGETQYF
TRBV18 CASSPLARGRGNIQYF
TRBV6-6 CASSYPPSGTGEQYF
TRBV6-6 CASTKEGPSEQYF
TRBV9 CASSEPRETQYF
TRBV5-1 CASSLDGTGRQTQYF
TRBV20-1 CSAPGRTGSGYTF
TRBV30 CAWGQGTAEAFF
TRBV7-3 CASSRGLAGGSGELFF
TRBV12-3/TRBV12-4 CASSLSGSSYNEQFF
TRBV6-1 CASKRDSRWEVRF
TRBV20-1 CSVPTSGSLDTQYF
TRBV30 CAWSVYGFYGYTF
TRBV20-1 CSSGRGNQPQHF
TRBV7-2 CASSPHRQGRVGSDTQYF
TRBV3-1 CASSRQSSGNTIYF
TRBV11-1 CASSFSPAYNEQFF
TRBV12-3/TRBV12-4 CASSLDRGLQETQYF
TRBV12-3/TRBV12-4 CASSFALAGTYEQYF
TRBV5-1 CASSLGDENTEAFF
TRBV3-1 CASSQDPEGGTDTQYF
TRBV20-1 CSGPADLSYEQYF
TRBV5-1 CASSLGGILAKNIQYF
TRBV5-4 CASSRVWTGEGGEQYF
TRBV20-1 CSAEIYGYTF
TRBV7-3 CASSLVPGDYNEQFF
TRBV20-1 CSVEGVETQYF
TRBV2 CASSFGTQGDTQYF
TRBV30 CAWSVRVVFDEQFF
TRBV7-3 CASSPGGGDEQFF
TRBV5-1 CASSFRSGTYEQYF
TRBV6-6 CASRLRQGDTGELFF
TRBV20-1 CSARLAGVSYEQYF
TRBV24-1 CATSDGSLGEAFF
TRBV23-1 CASRLAKGWYTGELFF
TRBV20-1 CSAPRGTGELFF
TRBV2 CASSENSPYNEQFF
TRBV10-3 CAISVDRGSYNEQFF
TRBV3-1 CASSRGGELFF
TRBV4-1 CASSPGKALQETQYF
TRBV12-3/TRBV12-4 CASSTVGLPYGYTF
TRBV5-1 CASRPLVTQETQYF
TRBV7-7 CASTGVETQYF
TRBV5-4 CASDGEQYF